This T cell receptor (beta chain) was sequenced during a study of CD8+ T cells in alopecia areata. The study's findings and limits: Tofacitinib did not eliminate many expanded lesional clones from scalp or blood.

This clone has just a few counts. The antigen is unknown. The sample's treatment: oral pan-JAK inhibitor, 5-10 mg twice daily. Once RNA had been extracted, it was reverse transcribed into cDNA to act as the sequencing template. TCRdb's copy holds only in-frame clones and misses some; the assay was immunoSEQ multiplex PCR. This sample yields roughly 150,000 clones, of which around half are seen a single time; roughly 15% belongs to the top ten. The V and J ends lost 2 bases and 4 bases respectively, with 9 bases between them. Germline-derived CDR1 and CDR2 are SGHAT and FQNNGV. This CDR3 contains 13 residues.

This receptor was obtained from a human donor with alopecia areata. The chain has TRBV11-2 and TRBJ2-7; perhaps TRBD1 as D (5 bases). The material was CD8+ T cells sorted from blood, obtained at week 4, from a patient treated with tofacitinib. The CDR3 loop reads CASSLSRVYEQYF. The CDR3 nucleotides read TGTGCCAGCAGCTTATCCAGGGTGTACGAGCAGTACTTC.